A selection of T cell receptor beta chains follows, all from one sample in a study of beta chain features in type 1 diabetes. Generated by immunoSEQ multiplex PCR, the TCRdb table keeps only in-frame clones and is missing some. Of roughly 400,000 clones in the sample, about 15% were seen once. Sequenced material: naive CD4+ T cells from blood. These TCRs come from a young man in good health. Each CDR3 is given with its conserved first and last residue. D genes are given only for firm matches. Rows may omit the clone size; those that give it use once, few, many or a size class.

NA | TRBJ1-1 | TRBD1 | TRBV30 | CAWSGQGNTEAFF | TGTGCCTGGAGTGGACAGGGAAACACTGAAGCTTTCTTT
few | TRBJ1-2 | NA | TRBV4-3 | CASSHRTENYGYTF | TGCGCCAGCAGCCACCGGACAGAGAACTATGGCTACACCTTC
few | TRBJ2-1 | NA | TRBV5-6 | CASSRDVGQFF | TGTGCCAGCAGCAGGGACGTCGGGCAGTTCTTC
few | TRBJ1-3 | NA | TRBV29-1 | CSAGLGNTIYF | TGCAGCGCGGGGTTAGGAAACACCATATATTTT
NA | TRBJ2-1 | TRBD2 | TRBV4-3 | CASSVAGNSYNEQFF | TGCGCCAGCAGCGTAGCGGGGAACTCCTACAATGAGCAGTTCTTC
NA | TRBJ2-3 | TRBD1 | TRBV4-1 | CASSHGTGFTDTQYF | TGCGCCAGCAGCCACGGGACAGGGTTCACAGATACGCAGTATTTT
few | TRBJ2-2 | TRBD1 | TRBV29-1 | CSVQGANTGELFF | TGCAGCGTCCAGGGGGCGAACACCGGGGAGCTGTTTTTT
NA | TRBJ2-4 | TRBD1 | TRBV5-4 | CASSSVPGQGSKNIQYF | TGTGCCAGCAGCTCGGTCCCGGGACAGGGGTCCAAAAACATTCAGTACTTC
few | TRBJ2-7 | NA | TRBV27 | CASSFRVSSYEQYF | TGTGCCAGCAGTTTCCGGGTATCATCCTACGAGCAGTACTTC
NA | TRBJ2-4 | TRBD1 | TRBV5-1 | CASSLDRQNIQYF | TGCGCCAGCTCACTGGACAGGCAAAACATTCAGTACTTC
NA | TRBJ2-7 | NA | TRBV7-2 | CASSNRDGRSYEQYF | TGTGCCAGCAGCAACCGGGACGGTAGATCCTACGAGCAGTACTTC
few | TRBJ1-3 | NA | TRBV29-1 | CSVRETGNTIYF | TGCAGCGTTCGAGAAACTGGAAACACCATATATTTT
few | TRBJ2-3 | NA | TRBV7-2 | CASSLGGRSTDTQYF | TGTGCCAGCAGCTTGGGCGGAAGAAGCACAGATACGCAGTATTTT